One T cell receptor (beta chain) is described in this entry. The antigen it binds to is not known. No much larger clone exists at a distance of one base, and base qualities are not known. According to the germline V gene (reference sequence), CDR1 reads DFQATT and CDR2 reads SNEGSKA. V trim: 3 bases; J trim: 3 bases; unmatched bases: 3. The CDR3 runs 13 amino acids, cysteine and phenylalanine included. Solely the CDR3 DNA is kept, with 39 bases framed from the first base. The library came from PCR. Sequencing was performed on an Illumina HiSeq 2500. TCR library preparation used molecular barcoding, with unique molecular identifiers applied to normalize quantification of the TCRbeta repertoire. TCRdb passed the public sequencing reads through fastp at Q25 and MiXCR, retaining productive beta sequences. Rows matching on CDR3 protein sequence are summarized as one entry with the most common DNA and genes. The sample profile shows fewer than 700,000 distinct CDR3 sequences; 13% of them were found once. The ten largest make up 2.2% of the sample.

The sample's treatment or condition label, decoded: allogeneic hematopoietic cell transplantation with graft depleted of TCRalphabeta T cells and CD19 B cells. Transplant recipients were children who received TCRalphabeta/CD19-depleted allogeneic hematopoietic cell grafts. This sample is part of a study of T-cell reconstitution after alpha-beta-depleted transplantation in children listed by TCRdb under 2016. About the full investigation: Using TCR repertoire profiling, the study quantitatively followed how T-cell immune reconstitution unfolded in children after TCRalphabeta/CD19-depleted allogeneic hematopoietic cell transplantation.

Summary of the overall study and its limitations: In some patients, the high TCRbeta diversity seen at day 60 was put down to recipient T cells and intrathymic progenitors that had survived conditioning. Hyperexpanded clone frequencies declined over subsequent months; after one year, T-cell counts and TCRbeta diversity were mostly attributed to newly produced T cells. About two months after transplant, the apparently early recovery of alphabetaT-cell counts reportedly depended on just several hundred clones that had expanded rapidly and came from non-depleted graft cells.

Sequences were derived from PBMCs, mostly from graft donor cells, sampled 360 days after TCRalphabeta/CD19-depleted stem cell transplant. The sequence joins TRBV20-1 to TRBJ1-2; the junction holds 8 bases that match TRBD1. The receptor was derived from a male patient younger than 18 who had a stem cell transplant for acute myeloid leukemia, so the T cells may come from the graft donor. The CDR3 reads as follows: CSARTGEDYGYTF. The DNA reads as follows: TGCAGTGCTAGGACAGGGGAAGACTATGGCTACACCTTC.